This TCR beta chain came from a study of cytomegalovirus exposure and HLA in healthy donors. Study at large: Ancestry clustering placed about 86% of several hundred genotyped donors in the Caucasian-associated cluster.

Donors sampled were nominally healthy, though unrecorded immune exposures were likely. The CDR3 extends over 15 amino acids. Trimming at V came to 2 bases and at J to 5 bases, leaving 7 bases not matched to a gene. Per germline, CDR1 SGHRS and CDR2 YFSETQ. Both 60 Vbeta primers and 13 Jbeta primers went into the PCR. This table comes from immunoSEQ multiplex PCR, and its TCRdb copy is limited to in-frame clones, with some not included. The table includes fewer than 200,000 clones, 80% to 85% detected once. The chain uses TRBV5-1 and TRBJ2-7; 10 bases are a match to TRBD2. The receptor comes from a woman younger than 35 in good health and CMV-seronegative. Specimen: PBMCs. CDR3 sequence reads: CASSFVGLAEDEQYF. As DNA, the CDR3 is TGCGCCAGCAGCTTCGTCGGACTAGCGGAGGACGAGCAGTACTTC. The full variable domain, its missing parts supplied by reference TRBV5-1 and TRBJ2-7, is KAGVTQTPRYLIKTRGQQVTLSCSPISGHRSVSWYQQTPGQGLQFLFEYFSETQRNKGNFPGRFSGRQFSNSRSEMNVSTLELGDSALYLCASSFVGLAEDEQYFGPGTRLTVT.